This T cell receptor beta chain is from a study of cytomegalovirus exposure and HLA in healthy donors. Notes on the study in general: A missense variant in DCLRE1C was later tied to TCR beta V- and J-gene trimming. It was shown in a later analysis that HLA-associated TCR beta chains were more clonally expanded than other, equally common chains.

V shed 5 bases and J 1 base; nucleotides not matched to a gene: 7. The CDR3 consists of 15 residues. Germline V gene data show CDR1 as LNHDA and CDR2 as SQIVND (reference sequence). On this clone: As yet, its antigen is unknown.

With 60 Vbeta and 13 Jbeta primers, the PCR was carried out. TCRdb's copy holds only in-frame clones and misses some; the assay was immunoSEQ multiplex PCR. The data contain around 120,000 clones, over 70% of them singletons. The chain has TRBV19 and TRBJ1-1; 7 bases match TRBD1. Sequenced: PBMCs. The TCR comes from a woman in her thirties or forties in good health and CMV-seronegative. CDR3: CASSPLTGSNTEAFF. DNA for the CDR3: TGTGCCAGTAGTCCGCTGACAGGGTCGAACACTGAAGCTTTCTTT.